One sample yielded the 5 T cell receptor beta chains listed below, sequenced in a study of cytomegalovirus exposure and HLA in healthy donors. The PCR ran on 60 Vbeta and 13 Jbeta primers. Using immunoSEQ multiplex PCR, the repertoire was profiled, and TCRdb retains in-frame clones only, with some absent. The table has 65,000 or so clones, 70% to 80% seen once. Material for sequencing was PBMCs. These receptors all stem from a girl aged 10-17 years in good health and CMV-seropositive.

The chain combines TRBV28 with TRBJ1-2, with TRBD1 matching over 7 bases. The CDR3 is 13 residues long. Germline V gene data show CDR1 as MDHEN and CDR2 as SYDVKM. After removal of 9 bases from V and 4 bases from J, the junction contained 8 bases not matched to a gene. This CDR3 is CASRKQGVYGYTF. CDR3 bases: TGTGCCAGTAGGAAGCAGGGGGTCTATGGCTACACCTTC.

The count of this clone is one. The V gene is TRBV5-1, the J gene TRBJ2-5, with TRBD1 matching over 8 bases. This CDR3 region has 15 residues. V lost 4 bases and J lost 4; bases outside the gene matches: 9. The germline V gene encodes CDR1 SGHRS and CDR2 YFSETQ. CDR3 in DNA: TGCGCCAGCAGCGATAACCCAGGGGGCGGAGAGACCCAGTACTTC. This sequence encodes CASSDNPGGGETQYF. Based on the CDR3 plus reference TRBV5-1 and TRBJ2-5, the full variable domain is KAGVTQTPRYLIKTRGQQVTLSCSPISGHRSVSWYQQTPGQGLQFLFEYFSETQRNKGNFPGRFSGRQFSNSRSEMNVSTLELGDSALYLCASSDNPGGGETQYFGPGTRLLVL.

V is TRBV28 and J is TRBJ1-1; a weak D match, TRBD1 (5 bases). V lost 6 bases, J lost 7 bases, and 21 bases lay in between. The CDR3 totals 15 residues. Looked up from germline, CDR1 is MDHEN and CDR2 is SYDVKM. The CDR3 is CASSLPDAGRFEAFF. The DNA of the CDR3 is TGTGCCAGCAGCCTTCCCGATGCGGGGCGCTTTGAAGCTTTCTTT.

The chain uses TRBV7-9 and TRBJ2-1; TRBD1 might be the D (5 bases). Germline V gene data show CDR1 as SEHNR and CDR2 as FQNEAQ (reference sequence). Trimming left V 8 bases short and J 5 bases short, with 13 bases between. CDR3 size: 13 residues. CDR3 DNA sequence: TGTGCCAGCGACAGCAAAATAAACAATGAGCAGTTCTTC. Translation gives CASDSKINNEQFF.

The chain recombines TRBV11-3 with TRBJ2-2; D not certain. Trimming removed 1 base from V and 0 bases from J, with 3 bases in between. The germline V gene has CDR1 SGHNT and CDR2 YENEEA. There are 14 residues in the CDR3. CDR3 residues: CASSLATNTGELFF. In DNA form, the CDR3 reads TGTGCCAGCAGCTTAGCCACGAACACCGGGGAGCTGTTTTTT.